These 27 T cell receptor beta chains originate from one sample sequenced in a study of blood T cell repertoires in COVID-19. Here immunoSEQ multiplex PCR was the method, and the copy in TCRdb shows in-frame clones only, minus some. The table records about 310,000 clones, around nine tenths of them present only once. The sample was peripheral blood. These receptors were obtained from a man aged 50-59 years with active or convalescent COVID-19.

This chain joins TRBV28 and TRBJ1-2, with 10 bases aligning to TRBD1. After removal of 1 base from V and 2 bases from J, the junction contained 7 bases not matched to a gene. The V gene's germline CDR1 is MDHEN and CDR2 SYDVKM. The CDR3 has 17 residues. CDR3 residues: CASSLYLGQGPNYGYTF. The CDR3 DNA reads TGTGCCAGCAGTTTATACTTGGGACAGGGGCCCAACTATGGCTACACCTTC.

The chain recombines TRBV2 with TRBJ2-7, with 14 bases aligning to TRBD2. The germline V gene encodes CDR1 SNHLY and CDR2 FYNNEI. Germline trimming cut 4 bases from V and 6 bases from J; bases unmatched to any gene: 11. The CDR3 extends over 17 amino acids. The chain's CDR3 is CASSGDGGLAGAGEQYF. For the CDR3, the DNA is TGTGCCAGCAGTGGAGATGGGGGACTAGCGGGAGCAGGCGAGCAGTACTTC.

The V and J genes are TRBV6-5 and TRBJ1-1; the D is unclear. Germline CDR1 MNHEY, CDR2 SVGAGI. Trimming removed 8 bases from V and 5 bases from J, with 18 bases in between. This CDR3 region has 14 residues. The CDR3 sequence: CASRRDGTVTEAFF. The CDR3 nucleotides are TGTGCCAGCCGCCGGGATGGAACGGTTACTGAAGCTTTCTTT.

The chain links TRBV19 to TRBJ1-1, with 7 nucleotides matching TRBD1. This CDR3 comprises 17 residues. In germline, CDR1 is LNHDA, CDR2 SQIVND (reference sequence). The V and J ends lost 9 bases and 4 bases, in that order; junction bases with no gene match: 20. CDR3 bases: TGTGCCAGCAGATTTAGGAGGAGGGGGCAACGGAGCACTGAAGCTTTCTTT. It specifies CASRFRRRGQRSTEAFF.

This chain uses TRBV2 with TRBJ1-2; 10 nucleotides match TRBD1. The CDR3 is made up of 13 amino acids. Germline assignment: CDR1 SNHLY and CDR2 FYNNEI. V shed 9 bases, J shed 0 bases, and the junction held 1 base outside the gene matches. The CDR3 DNA is TGTGCCAGGGGGACAGGGGCTAACTATGGCTACACCTTC. This gives the protein CARGTGANYGYTF.

Worth noting for this clone: The same CDR3 arises from other DNA sequences in this sample as well. The V gene is TRBV5-1, the J gene TRBJ1-1; D is possibly TRBD1 (5 bases). V lost 1 base and J lost 1, with 11 bases in between. CDR3 length: 15 residues. Germline CDR1 and CDR2: SGHRS and YFSETQ. In DNA form, the CDR3 reads TGCGCCAGCAGCTTGCTGGGGGGTCCGAACACTGAAGCTTTCTTT. Encoded protein: CASSLLGGPNTEAFF.

The genes are TRBV7-4 and TRBJ2-7; D is undetermined. V shed 1 base and J shed 0 bases, with 10 bases lying between them. CDR1 SGHVT and CDR2 SQSDAQ come from the germline V gene. The CDR3 length is 15 residues. CDR3 protein: CASSLDEASSYEQYF. The DNA for the CDR3 is TGTGCCAGCAGCTTAGACGAGGCAAGCTCCTACGAGCAGTACTTC.

V usage is TRBV3-1 (or the pseudogene TRBV3-2) and J usage is TRBJ1-1, with a possible D match to TRBD1 (5 bases). Per the germline V gene, CDR1 is LGHDT and CDR2 is YNNKEL (reference sequence). Trimming stripped 0 bases from V and 5 bases from J, with 10 bases between. CDR3 length: 14 amino acids. CDR3 region: CASSQERRVTEAFF. The CDR3 DNA follows: TGTGCCAGCAGCCAAGAACGCAGGGTGACTGAAGCTTTCTTT.

The V call is TRBV6-5, the J call TRBJ2-7, with 8 positions matching TRBD2. Germline assignment: CDR1 MNHEY and CDR2 SVGAGI. The CDR3 has 15 residues. The junction had 10 bases not matched to a gene; V was cut back by 6 bases and J by 3 bases. CDR3 in amino acids: CASRVTGSGIYEQYF. DNA for the CDR3: TGTGCCAGCAGAGTCACAGGTAGCGGGATCTACGAGCAGTACTTC.

The chain joins TRBV7-8 to TRBJ2-1; 11 bases align to TRBD1. J lost 10 bases, V lost 5 bases, and 4 bases had no gene match. The CDR3 covers 13 residues. The V gene's germline CDR1 is SGHVS and CDR2 FQNEAQ. CDR3 bases: TGTGCCAGCAGCCCGGACAGGGGGCAAGAGCAGTTCTTC. It encodes CASSPDRGQEQFF.

This clone was picked up a small number of times. V and J are TRBV5-1 and TRBJ2-5; unclear D gene. V shed 0 bases and J shed 1 base, with 4 bases lying between them. From germline, CDR1 is SGHRS and CDR2 YFSETQ. This CDR3 is built from 13 residues. The CDR3 DNA reads as TGCGCCAGCAGCTTGGACGGCCAAGAGACCCAGTACTTC. Protein: CASSLDGQETQYF.

J is TRBJ1-4 and V is TRBV6-5, with D maybe TRBD1 (5 bases). Germline values: CDR1 MNHEY, CDR2 SVGAGI. This CDR3 region has 14 residues. V lost 0 bases and J lost 8, with 10 bases in between. The CDR3 DNA sequence: TGTGCCAGCAGTTACTCAAGGGGTTGGGAAAAACTGTTTTTT. Its protein product is CASSYSRGWEKLFF.

This rearrangement joins TRBV7-2 to TRBJ1-2; D remains unclear. The germline V gene has CDR1 SGHTA and CDR2 FQGNSA. V was cut by 4 bases and J by 4 bases, with 13 bases left in between. This CDR3 has 14 residues. For the CDR3, the DNA is TGTGCCAGCAGCTCTCGCGTCGGGTCCTATGGCTACACCTTC. This gives the protein CASSSRVGSYGYTF.

V gene TRBV11-2 combines with J gene TRBJ2-1, with 11 bases that match TRBD2. Germline-derived CDR1 and CDR2 are SGHAT and FQNNGV. The CDR3 extends over 15 amino acids. The V segment lost 1 base and the J segment 9 bases; nucleotides outside the gene matches: 5. In DNA form, the CDR3 reads TGTGCCAGCAGCTTAGTAGCGGGGGGGCCGGGTGAGCAGTTCTTC. Its translation is CASSLVAGGPGEQFF. The variable domain in full, with the rest retrieved from reference TRBV11-2 and TRBJ2-1, is EAGVAQSPRYKIIEKRQSVAFWCNPISGHATLYWYQQILGQGPKLLIQFQNNGVVDDSQLPKDRFSAERLKGVDSTLKIQPAKLEDSAVYLCASSLVAGGPGEQFFGPGTRLTVL.

J is TRBJ2-7 and V is TRBV19, with D uncertain. V lost 2 bases and J 0 bases, leaving 8 bases between the germline ends. Germline values: CDR1 LNHDA, CDR2 SQIVND (reference sequence). The CDR3 spans 14 residues. CDR3 coding DNA: TGTGCCAGTAGTATACTGGCTAGCTCCTACGAGCAGTACTTC. Protein product: CASSILASSYEQYF.

The chain links TRBV2 to TRBJ1-5; D call uncertain. Germline CDR1 reads SNHLY; CDR2 reads FYNNEI. Trimming cost V 3 bases and J 3 bases, with 9 bases left between them. The CDR3 is 14 residues long. CDR3 in DNA: TGTGCCAGCAGTGACCAGGCTACCAATCAGCCCCAGCATTTT. Translated: CASSDQATNQPQHF.

The rearrangement joins TRBV7-2 to TRBJ2-1; 7 bases fit TRBD1. The CDR3 extends over 14 amino acids. Germline trimming cut 3 bases from V and 2 bases from J; bases unmatched to any gene: 1. The germline V gene encodes CDR1 SGHTA and CDR2 FQGNSA. In DNA form, the CDR3 reads TGTGCCAGCAGCTTTGGGACAGCCTACAATGAGCAGTTCTTC. Protein: CASSFGTAYNEQFF. Together with reference TRBV7-2 and TRBJ2-1, the CDR3 gives the full variable domain: GAGVSQSPSNKVTEKGKDVELRCDPISGHTALYWYRQSLGQGLEFLIYFQGNSAPDKSGLPSDRFSAERTGGSVSTLTIQRTQQEDSAVYLCASSFGTAYNEQFFGPGTRLTVL.

The chain has TRBV11-3 and TRBJ2-2; 7 bases map to TRBD2. The germline V gene has CDR1 SGHNT and CDR2 YENEEA. This CDR3 spans 15 amino acids. V gave up 5 bases and J gave up 1 base; unmatched junction bases: 4. The CDR3 reads CASSPVAGNTGELFF. CDR3 in DNA: TGTGCCAGCAGCCCCGTAGCGGGGAACACCGGGGAGCTGTTTTTT.

This clone showed up just a few times. CDR3 in DNA: TGTGCCAGCAGCTTAGTAGCGGGGTCCTACGAGCAGTACTTC. It specifies CASSLVAGSYEQYF. The rearrangement joins TRBV7-6 to TRBJ2-7; 8 positions match TRBD2. The germline CDR1 and CDR2 sequences are SGHVS and FNYEAQ. The trim removed 1 base at V and 1 base at J, leaving 0 bases unmatched. CDR3 length: 14 residues. Variable domain in full (rest from reference TRBV7-6 and TRBJ2-7): GAGVSQSPRYKVTKRGQDVALRCDPISGHVSLYWYRQALGQGPEFLTYFNYEAQQDKSGLPNDRFSAERPEGSISTLTIQRTEQRDSAMYRCASSLVAGSYEQYFGPGTRLTVT.

The sample holds one count of this clone. The gene calls are TRBV3-1 (or the pseudogene TRBV3-2) and TRBJ2-1; 14 nucleotides line up with TRBD2. The V segment lost 0 bases and the J segment 7 bases; nucleotides outside the gene matches: 8. There are 18 residues in the CDR3. Germline V gene data show CDR1 as LGHDT and CDR2 as YNNKEL (reference sequence). CDR3 amino acids: CASSQEGTSGSGLNEQFF. CDR3 DNA sequence: TGTGCCAGCAGCCAAGAGGGGACTAGCGGGAGTGGATTGAATGAGCAGTTCTTC.

The rearrangement joins TRBV11-2 to TRBJ2-5; perhaps TRBD1 as D (6 bases). V was shortened by 1 base and J by 4 bases, with 10 bases between the two germline ends. CDR3 length: 14 residues. The V gene's germline CDR1 is SGHAT and CDR2 FQNNGV. The CDR3: CASSLGPRGETQYF. The CDR3 DNA follows: TGTGCCAGCAGCTTAGGGCCCAGGGGAGAGACCCAGTACTTC.

The chain recombines TRBV3-1 (or the pseudogene TRBV3-2) with TRBJ1-2, with 9 nucleotides matching TRBD1. The CDR3 loop spans 15 amino acids. V lost 5 bases, J lost 2 bases, and 6 bases stayed unmatched. The V gene's germline CDR1 is LGHDT and CDR2 YNNKEL (reference sequence). The CDR3 sequence: CASSERQGGNYGYTF. CDR3 in DNA: TGTGCCAGCAGCGAACGACAGGGGGGGAACTATGGCTACACCTTC.

This clone showed up just once. The chain joins TRBV28 to TRBJ1-2; 7 bases fit TRBD1. Germline CDR1 MDHEN, CDR2 SYDVKM. The trim removed 5 bases at V and 3 bases at J, leaving 12 bases unmatched. The CDR3 is 16 amino acids. In nucleotides, the CDR3 is TGTGCCAGCAGTGTGATTTCAGGGGGAAATTACTATGGCTACACCTTC. It encodes CASSVISGGNYYGYTF.

V gene TRBV13 combines with J gene TRBJ2-1, with 8 bases lining up with TRBD2. J was trimmed by 7 bases and V by 3 bases; bases with no gene match: 5. Germline CDR1 reads PRHDT; CDR2 reads FYEKMQ (reference sequence). This CDR3 region has 14 residues. DNA of the CDR3: TGTGCCAGCAGCTTCCGCCGGGGGGGTAATGAGCAGTTCTTC. This gives the protein CASSFRRGGNEQFF.

This chain uses TRBV5-8 with TRBJ1-5, with unresolved D. Germline CDR1 and CDR2: SGHTS and YDEGEE. Trimming pared 5 bases from V and 2 bases from J, leaving 14 bases between. The CDR3 is 15 amino acids. The CDR3 nucleotides read TGTGCCAGCAGTCTAGAGGGTATGGGCAATCAGCCCCAGCATTTT. Translation gives CASSLEGMGNQPQHF.

The chain links TRBV28 to TRBJ1-2; D unclear. CDR3 size: 14 residues. Trimming cost V 6 bases and J 7 bases, with 18 bases left between them. Germline loops: CDR1 MDHEN, CDR2 SYDVKM. The CDR3 bases are TGTGCCAGCAGCTTCCTCCCACAGTCAGGTGGCTACACCTTC. Its protein product is CASSFLPQSGGYTF.

This chain uses TRBV14 with TRBJ2-1; 7 nucleotides match TRBD2. The CDR3 spans 16 residues. V gave up 0 bases and J gave up 6 bases; unmatched junction bases: 8. Germline lookup yields CDR1 SGHDN and CDR2 FVKESK. For the CDR3, the DNA is TGTGCCAGCAGCCAAGATTGGGCGGGGGAAACCAATGAGCAGTTCTTC. Its protein product is CASSQDWAGETNEQFF.